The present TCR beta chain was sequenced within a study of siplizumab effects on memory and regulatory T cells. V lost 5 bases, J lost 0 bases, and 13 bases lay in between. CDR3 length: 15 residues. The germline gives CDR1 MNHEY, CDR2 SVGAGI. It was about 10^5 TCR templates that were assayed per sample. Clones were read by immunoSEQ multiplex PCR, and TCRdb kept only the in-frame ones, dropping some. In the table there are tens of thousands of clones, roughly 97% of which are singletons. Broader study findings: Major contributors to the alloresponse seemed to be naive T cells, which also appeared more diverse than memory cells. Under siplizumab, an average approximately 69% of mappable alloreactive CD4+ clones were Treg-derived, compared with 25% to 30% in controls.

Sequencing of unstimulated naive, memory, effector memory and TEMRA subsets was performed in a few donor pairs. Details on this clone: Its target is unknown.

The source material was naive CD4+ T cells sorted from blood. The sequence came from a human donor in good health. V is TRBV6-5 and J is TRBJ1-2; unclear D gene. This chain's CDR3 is CASSTPGAANYGYTF. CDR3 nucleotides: TGTGCCAGCAGTACCCCAGGTGCAGCTAACTATGGCTACACCTTC.